The rows below give T cell receptor beta chains drawn from one sample of a study of shared T cell receptors in the human thymus. Here immunoSEQ multiplex PCR was the method, and the copy in TCRdb shows in-frame clones only, minus some. The sample records hundreds of thousands of clones, around nine tenths being singletons. These records were also assigned to another study, of human thymus T cells.

The specimen was thymocytes. The receptors stem from a boy less than two years old with a congenital heart defect. Both conserved end residues are part of each CDR3. Each record gives: J gene, V gene, clone size, D gene, CDR3 protein, CDR3 DNA. D genes are given only for firm matches. Clone sizes are given selectively: once, few, many, or a class where the clone is expanded.

>TRBJ2-2|TRBV28|.|.
CASSPLLVQGRSTGELFF
TGTGCCAGCAGTCCCCTACTAGTACAGGGGAGGAGCACCGGGGAGCTGTTTTTT
>TRBJ2-1|TRBV27|.|.
CASSGSYAAVREQFF
TGTGCCAGCAGCGGCTCCTACGCGGCAGTGAGGGAGCAGTTCTTC
>TRBJ2-7|TRBV11-2|.|.
CASSLVAPSYEQYF
TGTGCCAGCAGCTTAGTGGCTCCCTCCTACGAGCAGTACTTC
>TRBJ2-7|TRBV4-1|.|TRBD2
CASSQPTSGEAYEQYF
TGCGCCAGCAGCCAACCGACTAGCGGAGAAGCCTACGAGCAGTACTTC
>TRBJ1-1|TRBV5-1|.|TRBD1
CASSLRRTGETNTEAFF
TGCGCCAGCAGCTTGAGAAGGACAGGGGAAACGAACACTGAAGCTTTCTTT
>TRBJ2-5|TRBV6-5|.|TRBD2
CASSYGLAGGPETQYF
TGTGCCAGCAGTTACGGACTAGCGGGAGGGCCCGAGACCCAGTACTTC
>TRBJ1-2|TRBV2|.|.
CASTEEVGELYGYTF
TGTGCCAGCACCGAGGAGGTAGGCGAGCTCTATGGCTACACCTTC
>TRBJ2-7|TRBV7-2|.|TRBD1
CASSLVGTGSGEQYF
TGTGCCAGCAGCTTAGTTGGGACAGGGTCCGGCGAGCAGTACTTC
>TRBJ2-5|TRBV7-9|once|.
CASSPTRGKETQYF
TGTGCCAGCAGCCCGACTAGGGGAAAAGAGACCCAGTACTTC
>TRBJ2-1|TRBV6-6|.|.
CASAGGNEQFF
TGTGCCAGCGCCGGAGGCAATGAGCAGTTCTTC
>TRBJ2-2|TRBV11-1|.|.
CASSSAGELFF
TGTGCCAGCAGCTCCGCCGGGGAGCTGTTTTTT
>TRBJ2-2|TRBV4-2|.|TRBD1
CASSQVRGDRGRTGELFF
TGTGCCAGCAGCCAAGTTAGAGGGGACAGGGGGCGGACCGGGGAGCTGTTTTTT
>TRBJ2-7|TRBV19|.|.
CASSIDSSRYEQYF
TGTGCCAGTAGTATAGATTCTAGCAGATACGAGCAGTACTTC
>TRBJ2-7|TRBV12-5|.|.
CASGLALGSRGNHPYEQYF
TGTGCTAGTGGTTTGGCCCTTGGGTCGAGGGGGAATCACCCCTACGAGCAGTACTTC
>TRBJ2-5|TRBV19|few|TRBD2
CASSMSPLGAGVYQETQYF
TGTGCCAGTAGTATGAGCCCCCTTGGGGCGGGAGTGTACCAAGAGACCCAGTACTTC
>TRBJ1-1|TRBV28|.|.
CASSLRGHVNTEAFF
TGTGCCAGCAGTTTACGGGGACACGTTAACACTGAAGCTTTCTTT
>TRBJ2-1|TRBV4-3|.|.
CASSQVLAASAPIPGSYNEQFF
TGCGCCAGCAGCCAAGTCCTGGCGGCTAGCGCCCCCATCCCGGGCTCCTACAATGAGCAGTTCTTC
>TRBJ2-7|TRBV7-2|few|TRBD1
CASSLKGQTPDYEQYF
TGTGCCAGCAGCCTTAAGGGACAGACCCCAGACTACGAGCAGTACTTC
>TRBJ2-1|TRBV5-1|.|.
CASARTSSETEQFF
TGCGCCAGCGCTAGAACTAGCAGCGAGACCGAGCAGTTCTTC
>TRBJ2-7|TRBV10-3|.|TRBD1
CAISVGTGYEQYF
TGTGCCATCAGTGTTGGGACAGGGTACGAGCAGTACTTC
>TRBJ1-4|TRBV27|.|TRBD1
CASSNRDREKLFF
TGTGCCAGCAGTAACCGGGACAGGGAAAAACTGTTTTTT
>TRBJ2-7|TRBV2|.|TRBD2
CASKRGGRGYEQYF
TGTGCCAGCAAGCGGGGCGGGAGGGGTTACGAGCAGTACTTC
>TRBJ2-2|TRBV7-9|.|.
CASSPEGRQYAGELFF
TGTGCCAGCAGCCCAGAAGGCAGGCAGTACGCCGGGGAGCTGTTTTTT
>TRBJ2-7|TRBV14|.|.
CASSPPGHYPPRVSYEQYF
TGTGCCAGCAGCCCACCGGGACACTATCCTCCTAGGGTGTCCTACGAGCAGTACTTC